These T cell receptor beta chains were read from a single sample in a study of blood T cell repertoires in COVID-19. Clones were sequenced by immunoSEQ multiplex PCR, and TCRdb holds only the in-frame ones, with some missing. The sample lists some 300,000 clones, 88% seen once, with around 1% in the top ten. Sample: PBMCs or T cells enriched from blood (not recorded which). The receptors stem from a woman aged 25 to 39 who had recovered from COVID-19. Each CDR3 is given with its conserved first and last residue. The D gene is left open where the match is weak. Size values are once, few and many counts, or a class for expanded clones, and some rows have none.

v_call: TRBV28; cdr3_length: 13; clone_size: -; j_call: TRBJ1-2; d_call: -; cdr3_aa: CASSRGQEYGYTF; cdr3_nt: TGTGCCAGCAGTAGGGGACAAGAATATGGCTACACCTTC
v_call: TRBV7-9; cdr3_length: 11; clone_size: -; j_call: TRBJ2-1; d_call: -; cdr3_aa: CASSPRNEQFF; cdr3_nt: TGTGCCAGCAGCCCTCGTAATGAGCAGTTCTTC
v_call: TRBV19; cdr3_length: 13; clone_size: -; j_call: TRBJ1-2; d_call: -; cdr3_aa: CASSRGGFYGYTF; cdr3_nt: TGTGCCAGTAGTAGAGGGGGATTCTATGGCTACACCTTC
v_call: TRBV5-1; cdr3_length: 14; clone_size: -; j_call: TRBJ1-2; d_call: TRBD1; cdr3_aa: CASSYNQGGYGYTF; cdr3_nt: TGCGCCAGCAGCTACAATCAGGGGGGCTATGGCTACACCTTC
v_call: TRBV6-5; cdr3_length: 15; clone_size: few; j_call: TRBJ1-1; d_call: TRBD1; cdr3_aa: CASSSRDRGGAEAFF; cdr3_nt: TGTGCCAGCAGTTCCCGCGACAGGGGTGGCGCTGAAGCTTTCTTT
v_call: TRBV7-9; cdr3_length: 14; clone_size: -; j_call: TRBJ2-7; d_call: TRBD2; cdr3_aa: CASSLKLAGYEQYF; cdr3_nt: TGTGCCAGCAGCTTAAAACTAGCGGGCTACGAGCAGTACTTC
v_call: TRBV28; cdr3_length: 15; clone_size: -; j_call: TRBJ2-7; d_call: TRBD1; cdr3_aa: CASSNRGWAPYEQYF; cdr3_nt: TGTGCCAGCAGTAACAGGGGATGGGCACCCTACGAGCAGTACTTC
v_call: TRBV28; cdr3_length: 14; clone_size: -; j_call: TRBJ2-7; d_call: -; cdr3_aa: CASSLSGGPYEQYF; cdr3_nt: TGTGCCAGCAGTTTGAGTGGGGGCCCGTACGAGCAGTACTTC
v_call: TRBV5-4; cdr3_length: 15; clone_size: -; j_call: TRBJ2-7; d_call: TRBD2; cdr3_aa: CASSARTSGTYEQYF; cdr3_nt: TGTGCCAGCAGCGCTAGGACTAGCGGGACCTACGAGCAGTACTTC
v_call: TRBV9; cdr3_length: 16; clone_size: -; j_call: TRBJ2-1; d_call: -; cdr3_aa: CASSVGGAGVSNEQFF; cdr3_nt: TGTGCCAGCAGCGTAGGCGGAGCTGGCGTCTCAAATGAGCAGTTCTTC
v_call: TRBV6-2/TRBV6-3; cdr3_length: 16; clone_size: once; j_call: TRBJ1-5; d_call: -; cdr3_aa: CASSYSGIGSNQPQHF; cdr3_nt: TGTGCCAGCAGTTACAGCGGGATAGGAAGCAATCAGCCCCAGCATTTT
v_call: TRBV7-8; cdr3_length: 14; clone_size: -; j_call: TRBJ2-7; d_call: -; cdr3_aa: CASSLSRASYEQYF; cdr3_nt: TGTGCCAGCAGCTTAAGCAGGGCATCCTACGAGCAGTACTTC
v_call: TRBV5-1; cdr3_length: 14; clone_size: -; j_call: TRBJ2-6; d_call: -; cdr3_aa: CASSPPQGANVLTF; cdr3_nt: TGCGCCAGCAGCCCTCCTCAGGGGGCCAACGTCCTGACTTTC
v_call: TRBV9; cdr3_length: 15; clone_size: -; j_call: TRBJ1-6; d_call: -; cdr3_aa: CASSVEDSPNSPLHF; cdr3_nt: TGTGCCAGCAGCGTAGAGGACAGTCCCAATTCACCCCTCCACTTT
v_call: TRBV5-1; cdr3_length: 16; clone_size: -; j_call: TRBJ1-2; d_call: TRBD1; cdr3_aa: CASSFNPGQGALGYTF; cdr3_nt: TGCGCCAGCAGCTTCAACCCGGGACAGGGGGCGCTTGGCTACACCTTC
v_call: TRBV27; cdr3_length: 13; clone_size: -; j_call: TRBJ2-1; d_call: -; cdr3_aa: CASSSQDTNEQFF; cdr3_nt: TGTGCCAGCAGTTCGCAGGATACCAATGAGCAGTTCTTC
v_call: TRBV5-1; cdr3_length: 15; clone_size: -; j_call: TRBJ1-1; d_call: -; cdr3_aa: CASSLAPGKGTEAFF; cdr3_nt: TGCGCCAGCAGCTTGGCCCCAGGGAAGGGCACTGAAGCTTTCTTT
v_call: TRBV6-2/TRBV6-3; cdr3_length: 16; clone_size: -; j_call: TRBJ2-1; d_call: -; cdr3_aa: CASSPYGPSSYNEQFF; cdr3_nt: TGTGCCAGCAGTCCCTACGGCCCTAGCTCCTACAATGAGCAGTTCTTC
v_call: TRBV4-1; cdr3_length: 14; clone_size: once; j_call: TRBJ1-2; d_call: -; cdr3_aa: CASSQVRLLYGYTF; cdr3_nt: TGCGCCAGCAGCCAAGTCCGACTATTGTATGGCTACACCTTC
v_call: TRBV11-3; cdr3_length: 17; clone_size: once; j_call: TRBJ1-1; d_call: -; cdr3_aa: CASSFSQGQNLNTEAFF; cdr3_nt: TGTGCCAGCAGCTTTTCGCAGGGACAAAACCTGAACACTGAAGCTTTCTTT
v_call: TRBV27; cdr3_length: 18; clone_size: -; j_call: TRBJ1-5; d_call: TRBD1; cdr3_aa: CASSLEGGRDRGNQPQHF; cdr3_nt: TGTGCCAGCAGTTTAGAAGGTGGCCGGGACAGGGGAAATCAGCCCCAGCATTTT
v_call: TRBV5-1; cdr3_length: 16; clone_size: -; j_call: TRBJ2-7; d_call: TRBD2; cdr3_aa: CASSSPGGRDAHEQYF; cdr3_nt: TGCGCCAGCAGCTCCCCGGGGGGGCGGGACGCCCACGAGCAGTACTTC
v_call: TRBV28; cdr3_length: 16; clone_size: -; j_call: TRBJ1-6; d_call: TRBD1; cdr3_aa: CASRDRDRVMDSPLHF; cdr3_nt: TGTGCCAGCAGAGACCGGGACAGAGTTATGGATTCACCCCTCCACTTT
v_call: TRBV27; cdr3_length: 14; clone_size: -; j_call: TRBJ2-7; d_call: -; cdr3_aa: CASSLLGVSYEQYF; cdr3_nt: TGTGCCAGCAGTTTACTCGGGGTCTCCTACGAGCAGTACTTC
v_call: TRBV3-1/TRBV3-2; cdr3_length: 17; clone_size: -; j_call: TRBJ2-3; d_call: TRBD1; cdr3_aa: CASSQANRGRFTDTQYF; cdr3_nt: TGTGCCAGCAGCCAAGCAAACAGGGGGCGATTCACAGATACGCAGTATTTT
v_call: TRBV11-2; cdr3_length: 16; clone_size: once; j_call: TRBJ2-3; d_call: TRBD2; cdr3_aa: CASSLFSGVSTDTQYF; cdr3_nt: TGTGCCAGCAGCTTATTCAGCGGGGTGAGCACAGATACGCAGTATTTT
v_call: TRBV10-3; cdr3_length: 13; clone_size: -; j_call: TRBJ1-5; d_call: TRBD1; cdr3_aa: CATQGSGNQPQHF; cdr3_nt: TGTGCCACACAGGGGAGTGGCAATCAGCCCCAGCATTTT
v_call: TRBV9; cdr3_length: 18; clone_size: -; j_call: TRBJ2-3; d_call: -; cdr3_aa: CASSVTADRDTITDTQYF; cdr3_nt: TGTGCCAGCAGCGTAACGGCCGATCGGGATACCATCACAGATACGCAGTATTTT
v_call: TRBV7-2; cdr3_length: 14; clone_size: -; j_call: TRBJ2-1; d_call: -; cdr3_aa: CASSSYFSQSEQFF; cdr3_nt: TGTGCCAGCAGCTCATATTTTAGCCAATCTGAGCAGTTCTTC
v_call: TRBV5-1; cdr3_length: 16; clone_size: few; j_call: TRBJ1-4; d_call: TRBD1; cdr3_aa: CASSIRQGGTNEKLFF; cdr3_nt: TGCGCCAGCAGCATAAGACAGGGAGGTACTAATGAAAAACTGTTTTTT
v_call: TRBV5-1; cdr3_length: 13; clone_size: -; j_call: TRBJ2-3; d_call: TRBD1; cdr3_aa: CATGTGSTDTQYF; cdr3_nt: TGCGCCACCGGGACAGGGAGCACAGATACGCAGTATTTT
v_call: TRBV5-1; cdr3_length: 15; clone_size: -; j_call: TRBJ2-5; d_call: TRBD1; cdr3_aa: CASSPGTGGGETQYF; cdr3_nt: TGCGCCAGCAGCCCCGGGACAGGGGGCGGAGAGACCCAGTACTTC
v_call: TRBV3-1/TRBV3-2; cdr3_length: 16; clone_size: -; j_call: TRBJ1-5; d_call: -; cdr3_aa: CASSQVRDRDKGPQHF; cdr3_nt: TGTGCCAGCAGCCAAGTCCGGGACCGGGACAAGGGGCCCCAGCATTTT
v_call: TRBV9; cdr3_length: 14; clone_size: -; j_call: TRBJ1-2; d_call: -; cdr3_aa: CASSPGQDSYGYTF; cdr3_nt: TGTGCCAGCAGCCCCGGGCAGGACTCGTATGGCTACACCTTC
v_call: TRBV3-1/TRBV3-2; cdr3_length: 15; clone_size: -; j_call: TRBJ2-7; d_call: -; cdr3_aa: CASSQEGSGGAEQYF; cdr3_nt: TGTGCCAGCAGCCAAGAAGGCAGCGGAGGGGCCGAGCAGTACTTC
v_call: TRBV28; cdr3_length: 12; clone_size: -; j_call: TRBJ1-3; d_call: -; cdr3_aa: CASSYSGNTIYF; cdr3_nt: TGTGCCAGCTCCTATTCTGGAAACACCATATATTTT
v_call: TRBV29-1; cdr3_length: 14; clone_size: -; j_call: TRBJ2-1; d_call: -; cdr3_aa: CSGIQGGLENEQFF; cdr3_nt: TGCAGCGGGATCCAGGGAGGTCTCGAAAATGAGCAGTTCTTC
v_call: TRBV30; cdr3_length: 12; clone_size: -; j_call: TRBJ1-3; d_call: -; cdr3_aa: CAWSTVRNTIYF; cdr3_nt: TGTGCCTGGAGTACAGTGAGAAACACCATATATTTT
v_call: TRBV28; cdr3_length: 12; clone_size: -; j_call: TRBJ2-7; d_call: TRBD1; cdr3_aa: CASTIGGLEQYF; cdr3_nt: TGTGCCAGCACCATAGGGGGCCTCGAGCAGTACTTC
v_call: TRBV7-3; cdr3_length: 15; clone_size: -; j_call: TRBJ2-3; d_call: -; cdr3_aa: CASSLWGGVTDTQYF; cdr3_nt: TGTGCCAGCAGCCTCTGGGGCGGGGTGACAGATACGCAGTATTTT
v_call: TRBV9; cdr3_length: 16; clone_size: -; j_call: TRBJ2-7; d_call: TRBD1; cdr3_aa: CASSPPPQGVVYEQYF; cdr3_nt: TGTGCCAGCAGCCCACCGCCACAGGGGGTCGTCTACGAGCAGTACTTC
v_call: TRBV7-3; cdr3_length: 18; clone_size: -; j_call: TRBJ2-4; d_call: TRBD2; cdr3_aa: CASSSPPTSGISKNIQYF; cdr3_nt: TGTGCCAGCAGCTCCCCCCCAACTAGCGGGATTTCCAAAAACATTCAGTACTTC
v_call: TRBV4-3; cdr3_length: 14; clone_size: few; j_call: TRBJ2-7; d_call: -; cdr3_aa: CASSQQGEAYEQYF; cdr3_nt: TGCGCCAGCAGCCAACAAGGAGAAGCCTACGAGCAGTACTTC
v_call: TRBV21-1; cdr3_length: 19; clone_size: -; j_call: TRBJ2-1; d_call: -; cdr3_aa: CASTPDRVKCTELTNEQFF; cdr3_nt: TGTGCCAGCACCCCGGACAGGGTAAAGTGTACGGAGCTTACTAATGAGCAGTTCTTC
v_call: TRBV7-3; cdr3_length: 13; clone_size: once; j_call: TRBJ2-1; d_call: -; cdr3_aa: CASTPAGLDEQFF; cdr3_nt: TGTGCCAGCACCCCGGCGGGGTTGGATGAGCAGTTCTTC
v_call: TRBV10-3; cdr3_length: 13; clone_size: -; j_call: TRBJ1-1; d_call: -; cdr3_aa: CAISYYPNTEAFF; cdr3_nt: TGTGCCATCAGCTATTATCCCAACACTGAAGCTTTCTTT
v_call: TRBV27; cdr3_length: 14; clone_size: -; j_call: TRBJ1-1; d_call: -; cdr3_aa: CASSQQGGSTEAFF; cdr3_nt: TGTGCCAGCAGTCAACAGGGAGGGAGCACTGAAGCTTTCTTT
v_call: TRBV2; cdr3_length: 17; clone_size: -; j_call: TRBJ1-2; d_call: -; cdr3_aa: CASSVIPGQGPPFGYTF; cdr3_nt: TGTGCCAGCAGTGTTATACCGGGACAAGGTCCTCCCTTTGGCTACACCTTC
v_call: TRBV18; cdr3_length: 14; clone_size: -; j_call: TRBJ2-7; d_call: -; cdr3_aa: CASSPRAASYEQYF; cdr3_nt: TGTGCCAGCTCACCGCGGGCAGCCTCCTACGAGCAGTACTTC
v_call: TRBV5-1; cdr3_length: 14; clone_size: -; j_call: TRBJ1-2; d_call: -; cdr3_aa: CASSAYQGKDGYTF; cdr3_nt: TGCGCCAGCAGCGCTTACCAGGGAAAGGATGGCTACACCTTC
v_call: TRBV5-5; cdr3_length: 13; clone_size: -; j_call: TRBJ1-2; d_call: -; cdr3_aa: CASSLASNYGYTF; cdr3_nt: TGTGCCAGCAGCTTGGCCTCTAACTATGGCTACACCTTC
v_call: TRBV15; cdr3_length: 15; clone_size: -; j_call: TRBJ2-2; d_call: TRBD2; cdr3_aa: CACQRDPSNTGELFF; cdr3_nt: TGTGCCTGTCAGCGGGACCCTTCGAACACCGGGGAGCTGTTTTTT
v_call: TRBV15; cdr3_length: 14; clone_size: -; j_call: TRBJ2-7; d_call: -; cdr3_aa: CATSTSLASYEQYF; cdr3_nt: TGTGCCACCAGCACCAGTCTAGCCTCCTACGAGCAGTACTTC